These 20 T cell receptor beta chains were sequenced from one sample in a study of cytomegalovirus exposure and HLA in healthy donors. In the PCR, 60 Vbeta and 13 Jbeta primers were used. Assay used: immunoSEQ multiplex PCR; TCRdb lists only in-frame clones, some missing. The sample lists about 92,000 clones; about 84% were seen once. The source material was PBMCs. These receptors were obtained from a girl aged 2 to 9 in good health and CMV-seropositive.

The chain is built from TRBV29-1 and TRBJ1-5; D is uncertain. Between the trimmed V and J ends, which lost 4 bases and 0 bases, there was a span of 7 bases. Germline V CDR1 and CDR2: SQVTM, ANQGSEA. The CDR3 has 13 amino acids. The CDR3 region has the DNA TGCAGCGTTGGAGGCGATAGCAATCAGCCCCAGCATTTT. Translated, it gives CSVGGDSNQPQHF.

In this sample, this clone turned up a few times. The chain uses TRBV30 and TRBJ2-5, with 8 nucleotides matching TRBD1. Germline V CDR1 and CDR2: GTSNPN, SVGIG (reference sequence). The V segment lost 2 bases and the J segment 5 bases; nucleotides outside the gene matches: 7. The CDR3 spans 14 residues. The CDR3 is CAWSRQGISETQYF. The DNA for the CDR3 is TGTGCCTGGAGTCGACAGGGGATAAGTGAGACCCAGTACTTC.

This clone was seen only a few times. This chain links TRBV7-9 with TRBJ2-1, with 8 bases lining up with TRBD2. Germline CDR1 and CDR2: SEHNR and FQNEAQ (reference sequence). This CDR3 has 17 residues. Trimming took 1 base from V and 7 from J; bases not matched to a gene: 12. The CDR3 DNA is TGTGCCAGCAGCTTAGGTGAATCAGCGGGAGCTTTGAATGAGCAGTTCTTC. It yields the protein CASSLGESAGALNEQFF.

The V gene is TRBV28, the J gene TRBJ2-5; 8 bases fit TRBD1. After removal of 9 bases from V and 3 bases from J, the junction contained 3 bases not matched to a gene. The CDR3 is made up of 12 amino acids. Germline lookup yields CDR1 MDHEN and CDR2 SYDVKM. The CDR3 DNA reads TGTGCCAGTAGGACAGGGAAAGAGACCCAGTACTTC. Its translation: CASRTGKETQYF.

In this sample, this clone turned up once. This rearrangement joins TRBV6-5 to TRBJ1-2; tentatively, D is TRBD1 (5 bases). Germline values: CDR1 MNHEY, CDR2 SVGAGI. The CDR3 consists of 15 residues. Trimming took off 4 bases at V and 5 bases at J, with 17 bases between the two ends. CDR3 DNA: TGTGCCAGCAGTTTATATACAGGCTCCTTTTATGGCTACACCTTC. It encodes CASSLYTGSFYGYTF.

The table lists this clone with a few counts. The rearrangement uses TRBV19 and TRBJ1-1; maybe TRBD1 (5 bases). Germline loops: CDR1 LNHDA, CDR2 SQIVND (reference sequence). CDR3 length: 14 residues. The V end was cut by 8 bases, the J end by 3 bases, with 16 bases between. Here the CDR3 reads CASLMTDTYTEAFF. The DNA of the CDR3 is TGTGCCAGTCTCATGACAGACACTTACACTGAAGCTTTCTTT.

This rearrangement joins TRBV4-1 to TRBJ2-1, with 8 positions matching TRBD2. V dropped 5 bases and J dropped 7; count of bases not matched to a gene: 10. The CDR3 length is 15 residues. Germline loops: CDR1 MGHRA, CDR2 YSYEKL. The CDR3 loop is CASSSASGPWNEQFF. CDR3 nucleotides: TGCGCCAGCAGCTCGGCTAGCGGGCCGTGGAATGAGCAGTTCTTC.

The chain recombines TRBV28 with TRBJ2-4, with D possibly matching TRBD1 (6 bases). The CDR3 runs to 15 residues. Germline assignment: CDR1 MDHEN and CDR2 SYDVKM. The V and J ends lost 2 bases and 0 bases respectively, with 8 bases between them. CDR3: CASSLTGLAKNIQYF. DNA of the CDR3: TGTGCCAGCAGTTTAACAGGGCTAGCCAAAAACATTCAGTACTTC.

CDR3 in DNA: TGCGCCAGCAGCCAAGTGTTTCCCGGACTAGCGGGAAACGAGCAGTACTTC. It is translated as CASSQVFPGLAGNEQYF. This chain joins TRBV4-1 and TRBJ2-7; 12 positions agree with TRBD2. The CDR3 spans 17 residues. J lost 5 bases, V lost 1 base, and 9 bases had no gene match. Germline CDR1 reads MGHRA; CDR2 reads YSYEKL.

The V gene is TRBV5-1, the J gene TRBJ2-4, with TRBD1 identical over 8 bases. The CDR3 contains 15 residues. J lost 6 bases, V lost 5 bases, and 10 bases had no gene match. Germline V gene sequence: CDR1 SGHRS, CDR2 YFSETQ. This chain's CDR3 is CASSTATGAGNIQYF. The CDR3 DNA is TGCGCCAGCAGTACAGCGACAGGGGCGGGAAACATTCAGTACTTC.

In nucleotides, the CDR3 is TGTGCCAGCAGGCCCCAGGGGGCAACTAATGAAAAACTGTTTTTT. Encoded protein: CASRPQGATNEKLFF. The chain has TRBV6-5 and TRBJ1-4, with 7 bases matching TRBD1. The junction had 4 bases not matched to a gene; V was cut back by 6 bases and J by 0 bases. CDR1 MNHEY and CDR2 SVGAGI come from the germline V gene. This CDR3 comprises 15 residues.

This chain connects TRBV10-2 to TRBJ2-1; 10 bases are shared with TRBD1. Germline CDR1 reads WSHSY; CDR2 reads SAAADI. This CDR3 spans 21 amino acids. Losses at the gene ends were 3 bases for V and 6 bases for J; bases not matched to a gene: 23. CDR3 region: CASSDPLTGGEDFIPSNEQFF. Here the CDR3 DNA reads TGCGCCAGCAGTGACCCGTTGACAGGGGGCGAAGACTTTATCCCGAGCAATGAGCAGTTCTTC.

This chain links TRBV15 with TRBJ2-1, with 14 bases lining up with TRBD2. Losses at the gene ends were 2 bases for V and 9 bases for J; bases not matched to a gene: 12. The CDR3 covers 18 residues. From germline, CDR1 is LNHNV and CDR2 YYDKDF (reference sequence). The CDR3 sequence is CATSRSSGTSGSVGEQFF. In DNA, the CDR3 is TGTGCCACCAGCAGATCCTCCGGGACTAGCGGGAGCGTGGGTGAGCAGTTCTTC.

This chain joins TRBV6-6 and TRBJ2-5; 11 bases align to TRBD1. CDR1 and CDR2 (germline): MNHNY, SVGAGI (reference sequence). With 8 bases clipped from V and 4 bases from J, the junction kept 9 bases outside the gene matches. CDR3 size: 15 residues. The CDR3 reads CASHGQGARSETQYF. For the CDR3, the DNA is TGTGCCAGCCATGGACAGGGGGCGAGATCAGAGACCCAGTACTTC.

This clone was counted a single time. V and J are TRBV30 and TRBJ1-1; D gene ambiguous. Germline lookup yields CDR1 GTSNPN and CDR2 SVGIG (reference sequence). V gave up 2 bases and J gave up 5 bases, with 15 bases separating them. This CDR3 spans 14 amino acids. The CDR3 region is CAWSPRVRRTEAFF. DNA for the CDR3: TGTGCCTGGAGTCCTAGGGTGAGGAGGACTGAAGCTTTCTTT.

The chain links TRBV4-1 to TRBJ2-4; D is unclear. The V and J ends lost 2 bases and 8 bases respectively, with 7 bases between them. CDR3 length: 12 residues. Germline lookup yields CDR1 MGHRA and CDR2 YSYEKL. This CDR3 is CASSQSEDIQYF. The DNA of the CDR3 is TGCGCCAGCAGCCAAAGCGAGGACATTCAGTACTTC.

This clone was detected once. Its ends do not fully match the called genes, so a read error is possible. The chain recombines TRBV13 with TRBJ2-2; 10 nucleotides agree with TRBD1. In germline, CDR1 is PRHDT, CDR2 FYEKMQ (reference sequence). CDR3 length: 15 amino acids. The CDR3 spells CASSRQGAKTGELFF. For the CDR3, the DNA is TGTGCCAGCAGCCGACAGGGGGCGAAAACCGGGGAGCTGTTTTTT.

V and J are TRBV6-5 and TRBJ1-1; D is unclear. The CDR3 has 13 amino acids. Trimming stripped 6 bases from V and 6 bases from J, with 14 bases between. Per germline, CDR1 MNHEY and CDR2 SVGAGI. The CDR3 DNA reads as TGTGCCAGCAGCTTAGGCCGGGGTCCTGAAGCTTTCTTT. It specifies CASSLGRGPEAFF.

J is TRBJ2-2 and V is TRBV5-1; D is unclear. Trimming took off 0 bases at V and 5 bases at J, with 2 bases between the two ends. CDR1 is SGHRS and CDR2 is YFSETQ in the germline V gene. The CDR3 has 12 residues. DNA for the CDR3: TGCGCCAGCAGCTTGGCGACCGGGGAGCTGTTTTTT. Its translation: CASSLATGELFF.

CDR3 sequence (DNA): TGTGCCAGCAGTGAACCGGGGGAGAGCTCTGGAAACACCATATATTTT. Protein: CASSEPGESSGNTIYF. The chain joins TRBV25-1 to TRBJ1-3; D possibly corresponds to TRBD1 (5 bases). V was shortened by 2 bases and J by 0 bases, with 11 bases between the two germline ends. CDR3 length: 16 amino acids. CDR1 is MGHDK, CDR2 SYGVNS, per germline.